Shown below are 9 T cell receptor beta chains from a single sample sequenced in a study of blood T cell repertoires in COVID-19. Produced via immunoSEQ multiplex PCR; TCRdb's table is partial and in-frame only. This sample carries hundreds of thousands of clones, approximately 87% of them seen once, and the ten largest clones take roughly 1.6%. The sequenced sample was peripheral blood. The receptors come from a woman aged 40 to 49 who had recovered from COVID-19.

The DNA of the CDR3 is TGTGCCAGCAGTTCAAACTCCTACGAGCAGTACTTC. It yields the protein CASSSNSYEQYF. V is TRBV6-2 or TRBV6-3 and J is TRBJ2-7; the D is unclear. Trimming cost V 4 bases and J 0 bases, with 4 bases left between them. Germline V gene data show CDR1 as MNHEY and CDR2 as SVGEGT. The CDR3 runs to 12 residues.

The chain recombines TRBV6-4 with TRBJ2-2, with D perhaps TRBD2 (5 bases). The CDR3 has 18 amino acids. Trimming removed 2 bases from V and 2 bases from J, with 18 bases in between. Per the germline V gene, CDR1 is MRHNA and CDR2 is SNTAGT. The CDR3 nucleotides are TGTGCCAGCAGTGACCCTCTGGGCCGGGAATTCAACACCGGGGAGCTGTTTTTT. It encodes CASSDPLGREFNTGELFF.

Turning to this clone: This may stem from a read error, because a much larger clone lies one nucleotide away. Other nucleotide sequences in the sample specify the same CDR3. This chain joins TRBV29-1 and TRBJ1-2; no reliable D call. Trimming cost V 2 bases and J 4 bases, with 8 bases left between them. Germline V gives CDR1 SQVTM, CDR2 ANQGSEA. The CDR3 is made up of 12 amino acids. The DNA for the CDR3 is TGCAGCGTTGAAAGACAAGGCTATGGCTACACCTTC. Translation: CSVERQGYGYTF.

The chain recombines TRBV2 with TRBJ2-7; D is ambiguous. Per the germline V gene, CDR1 is SNHLY and CDR2 is FYNNEI. This CDR3 comprises 12 residues. Trimming took off 7 bases at V and 3 bases at J, with 10 bases between the two ends. The CDR3 DNA follows: TGTGCCAGCATAGAGCTAGGCTACGAGCAGTACTTC. Protein sequence: CASIELGYEQYF.

In this sample, this clone turned up a few times. V usage is TRBV10-1 and J usage is TRBJ1-3; D is unclear. V lost 3 bases and J 4 bases, leaving 10 bases between the germline ends. CDR1 and CDR2 (germline): WNHNN, SYGVQD (reference sequence). The length of the CDR3 is 14 residues. As DNA, the CDR3 is TGCGCCAGCAGTGAAGGAGGTGGAGGAAACACCATATATTTT. Its protein product is CASSEGGGGNTIYF.

The table lists this clone with a count of one. The chain combines TRBV18 with TRBJ1-2; unclear D gene. The CDR3 is made up of 14 amino acids. Germline CDR1 reads KGHSH; CDR2 reads LQKENI. Trimming cost V 3 bases and J 0 bases, with 8 bases left between them. CDR3 residues: CASSPEGTNYGYTF. The CDR3 nucleotides read TGTGCCAGCTCACCCGAGGGTACTAACTATGGCTACACCTTC.

V usage is TRBV7-2 and J usage is TRBJ1-2; D is unclear. The length of the CDR3 is 19 residues. CDR1 and CDR2 from the germline V gene are SGHTA and FQGNSA. Trimming took off 3 bases at V and 0 bases at J, with 23 bases between the two ends. CDR3 region: CASSFVAFEVGETNYGYTF. CDR3 bases: TGTGCCAGCAGCTTCGTAGCCTTCGAGGTGGGAGAAACTAACTATGGCTACACCTTC.

The chain couples TRBV5-1 to TRBJ2-2; D call uncertain. The length of the CDR3 is 12 residues. Germline V CDR1 and CDR2: SGHRS, YFSETQ. Deletions cut 0 bases from V and 7 bases from J, with 4 bases between. CDR3 in amino acids: CASSLGGGELFF. The CDR3 bases are TGCGCCAGCAGCTTGGGAGGCGGGGAGCTGTTTTTT.

This chain uses TRBV20-1 with TRBJ1-2; D is unresolved. The V end lost 6 bases, the J end lost 2 bases, and 4 bases lay between the germline ends. The CDR3 runs to 10 residues. Germline loops: CDR1 DFQATT, CDR2 SNEGSKA (reference sequence). The CDR3 bases are TGCAGTGCCTTCAACTATGGCTACACCTTC. It yields the protein CSAFNYGYTF.